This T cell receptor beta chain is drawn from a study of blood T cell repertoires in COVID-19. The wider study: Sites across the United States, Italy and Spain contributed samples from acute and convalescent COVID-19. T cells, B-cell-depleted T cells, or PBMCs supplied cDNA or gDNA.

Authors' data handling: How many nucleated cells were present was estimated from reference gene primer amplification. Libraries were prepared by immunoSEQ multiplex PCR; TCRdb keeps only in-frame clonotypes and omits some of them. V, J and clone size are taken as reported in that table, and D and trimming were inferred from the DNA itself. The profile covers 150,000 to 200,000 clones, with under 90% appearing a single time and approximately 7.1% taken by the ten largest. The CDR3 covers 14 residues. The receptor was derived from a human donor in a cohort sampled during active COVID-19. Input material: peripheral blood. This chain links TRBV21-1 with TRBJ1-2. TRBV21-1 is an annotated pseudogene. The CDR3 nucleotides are TGTGCCAGCAGCCTAGACCCCTTCTCCTGTGGCTACACCTTC. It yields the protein CASSLDPFSCGYTF.